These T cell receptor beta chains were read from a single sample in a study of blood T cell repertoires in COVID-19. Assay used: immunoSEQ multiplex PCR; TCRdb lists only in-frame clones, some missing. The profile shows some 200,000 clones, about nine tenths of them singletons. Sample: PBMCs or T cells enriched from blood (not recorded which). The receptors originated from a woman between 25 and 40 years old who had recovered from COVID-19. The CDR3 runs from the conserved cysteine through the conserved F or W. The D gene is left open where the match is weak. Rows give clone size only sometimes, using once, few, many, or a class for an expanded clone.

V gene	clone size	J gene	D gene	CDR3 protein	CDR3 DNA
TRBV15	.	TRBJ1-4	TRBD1	CATSRVDREGTNEKLFF	TGTGCCACCAGCAGAGTAGACAGGGAAGGAACTAATGAAAAACTGTTTTTT
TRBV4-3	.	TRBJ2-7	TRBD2	CASSQDPTGGGGYEQYF	TGCGCCAGCAGCCAAGACCCCACCGGAGGCGGGGGTTACGAGCAGTACTTC
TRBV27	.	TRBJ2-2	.	CASSPPGRELFF	TGTGCCAGCAGCCCCCCGGGGAGGGAGCTGTTTTTT
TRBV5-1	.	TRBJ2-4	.	CADRAGWPKNIQYF	TGCGCCGACAGGGCGGGGTGGCCCAAAAACATTCAGTACTTC
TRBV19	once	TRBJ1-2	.	CASRPPLTTGYGYTF	TGTGCCAGTAGGCCCCCCCTTACGACAGGCTATGGCTACACCTTC
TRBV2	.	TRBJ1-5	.	CASKGRLSNQPQHF	TGTGCCAGCAAGGGGAGGCTAAGCAATCAGCCCCAGCATTTT
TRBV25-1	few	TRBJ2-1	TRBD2	CASSDGVGERGGRNEQFF	TGTGCCAGCAGTGACGGAGTAGGGGAGCGGGGGGGCCGGAATGAGCAGTTCTTC
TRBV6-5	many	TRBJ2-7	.	CASSLDSSSSYEQYF	TGTGCCAGCAGTTTGGACAGCTCAAGCTCCTACGAGCAGTACTTC
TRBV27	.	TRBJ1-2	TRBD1	CASRPDRDYYGYTF	TGTGCCAGCAGGCCCGACAGGGATTACTATGGCTACACCTTC
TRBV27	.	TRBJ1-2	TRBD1	CASWQGASYGYTF	TGTGCCAGCTGGCAGGGGGCCAGCTATGGCTACACCTTC
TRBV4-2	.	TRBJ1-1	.	CASSREGVTEAFF	TGTGCCAGCAGCCGAGAAGGGGTTACTGAAGCTTTCTTT
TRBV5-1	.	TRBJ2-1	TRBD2	CASSLDRTSGGSYNEQFF	TGCGCCAGCAGCTTGGATAGAACTAGCGGGGGGTCTTACAATGAGCAGTTCTTC
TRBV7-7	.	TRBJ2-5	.	CASSVGTQPQETQYF	TGTGCCAGCAGTGTCGGGACACAGCCCCAAGAGACCCAGTACTTC
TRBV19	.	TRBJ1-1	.	CASSIGRGAEAFF	TGTGCCAGTAGTATTGGGAGGGGCGCTGAAGCTTTCTTT
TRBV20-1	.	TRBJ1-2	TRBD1	CSASDRGIRGYTF	TGCAGTGCTAGTGACAGGGGGATCCGGGGCTACACCTTC
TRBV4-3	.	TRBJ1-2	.	CASSQDQPESDGYTF	TGCGCCAGCAGCCAAGATCAGCCGGAGAGCGATGGCTACACCTTC
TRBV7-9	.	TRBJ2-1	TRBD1	CASSLPGQGYNEQFF	TGTGCCAGCAGCTTGCCGGGACAGGGGTACAATGAGCAGTTCTTC
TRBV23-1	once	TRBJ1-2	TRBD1	CASSQSNRGGLSGYTF	TGCGCCAGCAGTCAATCGAACAGGGGCGGTTTAAGTGGCTACACCTTC
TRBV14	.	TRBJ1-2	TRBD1	CASSQERTGINGYTF	TGTGCCAGCAGCCAAGAGAGGACAGGGATAAATGGCTACACCTTC
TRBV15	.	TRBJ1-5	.	CATSRQGDSNQPQHF	TGTGCCACCAGCAGACAAGGGGATAGCAATCAGCCCCAGCATTTT
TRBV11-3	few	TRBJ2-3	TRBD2	CASSHGTSGRTDTQYF	TGTGCCAGCAGCCACGGGACTAGCGGGCGCACAGATACGCAGTATTTT
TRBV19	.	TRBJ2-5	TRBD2	CASMTSGGALETQYF	TGTGCCAGTATGACTAGCGGGGGGGCATTGGAGACCCAGTACTTC
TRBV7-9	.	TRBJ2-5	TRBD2	CASTTGRGGRETQYF	TGTGCCAGCACCACAGGCCGGGGGGGCCGAGAGACCCAGTACTTC
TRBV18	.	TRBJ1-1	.	CASSPEMNTEAFF	TGTGCCAGCTCACCAGAGATGAACACTGAAGCTTTCTTT
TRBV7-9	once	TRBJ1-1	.	CASSLLAGQNTEAFF	TGTGCCAGCAGCTTATTGGCAGGGCAGAACACTGAAGCTTTCTTT
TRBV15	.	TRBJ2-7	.	CATSRDLGLGFYEQYF	TGTGCCACCAGCAGAGATCTAGGACTCGGGTTCTACGAGCAGTACTTC
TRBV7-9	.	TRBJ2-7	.	CASSGLSYEQYF	TGTGCCAGCAGCGGCCTTTCCTACGAGCAGTACTTC
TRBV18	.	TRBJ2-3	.	CASSPEIVSGGADTQYF	TGTGCCAGCTCACCAGAGATCGTGTCTGGCGGGGCAGATACGCAGTATTTT
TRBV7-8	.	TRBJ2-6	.	CASSIDRGANVLTF	TGTGCCAGCAGCATAGACAGGGGGGCCAACGTCCTGACTTTC
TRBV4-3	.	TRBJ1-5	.	CASSQGAGDNQPQHF	TGCGCCAGCAGCCAAGGGGCAGGGGACAATCAACCCCAGCATTTT
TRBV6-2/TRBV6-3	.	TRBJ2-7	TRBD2	CASSYSIQRGGHEQYF	TGTGCCAGCAGTTACTCGATACAGCGGGGGGGCCACGAGCAGTACTTC
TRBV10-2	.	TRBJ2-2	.	CASSGGGTGELFF	TGCGCCAGCAGTGGGGGAGGAACCGGGGAGCTGTTTTTT
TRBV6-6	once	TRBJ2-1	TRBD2	CASSYSGTSGGNKQFF	TGTGCCAGCAGTTACTCGGGGACTAGCGGGGGTAATAAGCAGTTCTTC
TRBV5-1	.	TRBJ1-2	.	CASSINGEKGGGYTF	TGCGCCAGCAGCATCAACGGAGAGAAGGGAGGTGGCTACACCTTC
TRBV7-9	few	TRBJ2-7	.	CASSPGNKPYEQYF	TGTGCCAGCAGCCCAGGGAATAAGCCCTACGAGCAGTACTTC
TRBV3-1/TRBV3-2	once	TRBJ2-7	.	CASSPDSRGSYEQYF	TGTGCCAGCAGCCCTGACAGTCGCGGCTCCTACGAGCAGTACTTC
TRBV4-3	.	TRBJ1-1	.	CASSQNKGGWHTEAFF	TGCGCCAGCAGCCAGAACAAAGGAGGGTGGCACACTGAAGCTTTCTTT
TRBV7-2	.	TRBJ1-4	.	CASRGSTVEKLFF	TGTGCCAGCAGGGGGTCGACAGTTGAAAAACTGTTTTTT
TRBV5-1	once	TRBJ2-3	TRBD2	CASSLDGGNTDTQYF	TGCGCCAGCAGCTTAGACGGGGGGAACACAGATACGCAGTATTTT
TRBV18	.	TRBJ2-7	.	CASSPSGRTYEQYF	TGTGCCAGCTCACCATCAGGGCGCACCTACGAGCAGTACTTC
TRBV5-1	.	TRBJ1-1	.	CASSSIGHNTEAFF	TGCGCCAGCAGCTCTATAGGACACAACACTGAAGCTTTCTTT
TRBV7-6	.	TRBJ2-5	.	CASSLAQVHPAETQYF	TGTGCCAGCAGCTTAGCCCAGGTTCACCCGGCAGAGACCCAGTACTTC
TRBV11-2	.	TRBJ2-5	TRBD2	CASSLAGGGAWETQYF	TGTGCCAGCAGCTTGGCAGGCGGGGGGGCCTGGGAGACCCAGTACTTC
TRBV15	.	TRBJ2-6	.	CATRQNSGANVLTF	TGTGCCACCAGACAGAACTCTGGGGCCAACGTCCTGACTTTC
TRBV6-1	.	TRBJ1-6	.	CASSEKGGDYNSPLHF	TGTGCCAGCAGTGAAAAAGGGGGGGATTATAATTCACCCCTCCACTTT
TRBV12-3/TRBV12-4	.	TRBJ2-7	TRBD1	CASSSTPQGGRYF	TGTGCCAGCAGTAGCACACCACAGGGGGGAAGGTACTTC
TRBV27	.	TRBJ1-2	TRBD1	CASSLGTDYGYTF	TGTGCCAGCAGTTTGGGGACAGACTATGGCTACACCTTC
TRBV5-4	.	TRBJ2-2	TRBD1	CASSIGTGSTGELFF	TGTGCCAGCAGCATCGGGACAGGGTCCACCGGGGAGCTGTTTTTT
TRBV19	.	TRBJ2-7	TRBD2	CASNRGGSYEQYF	TGTGCCAGTAACCGCGGGGGGTCCTACGAGCAGTACTTC
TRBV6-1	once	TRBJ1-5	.	CASSESGRQPQHF	TGTGCCAGCAGTGAAAGTGGCCGCCAGCCCCAGCATTTT
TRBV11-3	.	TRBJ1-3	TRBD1	CASSSGQGNTIYF	TGTGCCAGCAGCTCGGGACAGGGAAACACCATATATTTT
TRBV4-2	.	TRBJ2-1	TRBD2	CASSQETSGGYNEQFF	TGTGCCAGCAGCCAAGAAACTAGCGGGGGTTACAATGAGCAGTTCTTC
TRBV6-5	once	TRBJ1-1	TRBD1	CASSLWRGPDTEAFF	TGTGCCAGCAGTCTCTGGAGGGGGCCGGACACTGAAGCTTTCTTT